The T cell receptor (beta chain) under discussion was sequenced for a study of T-cell reconstitution after alpha-beta-depleted transplantation in children. Whole-study results and caveats: T-cell numbers and diversity one year post-transplant derived largely from freshly generated T cells. Where alpha-beta T cells came from about two months after transplant was reportedly several hundred expanded graft clones.

Germline CDR1 and CDR2: LNHDA and SQIVND (reference sequence). The CDR3 has 14 residues. A remark on this clonotype: The target antigen is unknown. A read error may produce the germline difference seen at one junction end.

Unique molecular identifiers were incorporated into the prepared TCRbeta library. TCRdb passed the PCR reads through MiXCR, listing each CDR3 protein once. The table has hundreds of thousands of distinct CDR3 sequences, 13% seen once. The material was PBMCs, mostly from graft donor cells, obtained 360 days after TCRalphabeta/CD19-depleted stem cell transplant. The receptor comes from a male patient between 5 and 17 years old who had a stem cell transplant for acute myeloid leukemia, so the T cells may come from the graft donor. The chain employs TRBV19 and TRBJ2-1, with D possibly matching TRBD2 (5 bases). This CDR3 reads CASSSNSAYNEHFF. CDR3 DNA sequence: TGTGCCAGTAGTAGTAATAGCGCATACAATGAGCATTTCTTC.